This T cell receptor beta chain appears in the sequencing data of a study of chemoradiotherapy in HPV16-positive cancers. Germline CDR1 KGHSH, CDR2 LQKENI. V lost 0 bases to trimming and J lost 1 base, with 7 bases between them. The CDR3 has 14 amino acids. The data were produced by immunoSEQ multiplex PCR, yet TCRdb's version contains in-frame clones alone and is incomplete. The sample records tens of thousands of clones, 85% to 90% being singletons. Sequenced material: blood, taken from a patient who underwent chemoradiotherapy. This clonotype originated in a human donor with HPV-associated anogenital cancer. V and J are TRBV18 and TRBJ2-7; D ambiguous. The CDR3 spells CASSPPVGSYEQYF. Written as DNA, the CDR3 is TGTGCCAGCTCACCACCGGTTGGTTCCTACGAGCAGTACTTC.